A selection of T cell receptor beta chains follows, all from one sample in a study of shared clonotypes between healthy human individuals. The assay was immunoSEQ multiplex PCR, and TCRdb's table has in-frame clones only and misses some. The sample has some 200,000 clones; 66% are singletons. The sample consisted of memory CD4+ T cells sorted from blood. These receptors came from a man aged 25 to 40 in good health. The CDR3 runs from the conserved cysteine through the conserved F or W. The order of the fields is CDR3 DNA, CDR3 protein, V gene, CDR3 length, D gene, J gene, clone size. The D gene is left open where the match is weak. Clone size, where shown, is once, few, many, or a class for clones that have expanded.

cdr3_nt: TGCAGCGTCCATACTAGCGGGAGCCCAGATACGCAGTATTTT
cdr3_aa: CSVHTSGSPDTQYF
v_call: TRBV29-1
cdr3_length: 14
d_call: TRBD2
j_call: TRBJ2-3
clone_size: NA

cdr3_nt: TGTGCCAGCACCGGACAGGGCTACACTGAAGCTTTCTTT
cdr3_aa: CASTGQGYTEAFF
v_call: TRBV6-1
cdr3_length: 13
d_call: TRBD1
j_call: TRBJ1-1
clone_size: NA

cdr3_nt: TGTGCCAGCAGTCCACCGACCCTGAAGGAGTTCTTC
cdr3_aa: CASSPPTLKEFF
v_call: TRBV28
cdr3_length: 12
d_call: NA
j_call: TRBJ2-1
clone_size: NA

cdr3_nt: TGTGCCAGCAGCTTTTTCCGCGGGGTCGAGCAGTACTTC
cdr3_aa: CASSFFRGVEQYF
v_call: TRBV7-8
cdr3_length: 13
d_call: NA
j_call: TRBJ2-7
clone_size: NA

cdr3_nt: TGTGCCAGCAGCCAAGTAATGGGACAGGAAGCTTTCTTT
cdr3_aa: CASSQVMGQEAFF
v_call: TRBV14
cdr3_length: 13
d_call: TRBD1
j_call: TRBJ1-1
clone_size: NA

cdr3_nt: TGCAGCGCAGGTTTTGTTCATGAGCAGTACTTC
cdr3_aa: CSAGFVHEQYF
v_call: TRBV29-1
cdr3_length: 11
d_call: NA
j_call: TRBJ2-7
clone_size: NA

cdr3_nt: TGTGCCAGCAGCCTTTCTCCCAGCGGGACTAACACAGATACGCAGTATTTT
cdr3_aa: CASSLSPSGTNTDTQYF
v_call: TRBV9
cdr3_length: 17
d_call: TRBD2
j_call: TRBJ2-3
clone_size: NA

cdr3_nt: TGTGCCAGCAGTTCTACGGGGGGCTCGATAACCGAGCAGTACTTC
cdr3_aa: CASSSTGGSITEQYF
v_call: TRBV11-2
cdr3_length: 15
d_call: NA
j_call: TRBJ2-7
clone_size: NA

cdr3_nt: TGTGCCAGCAGGGACAGTAGCACAGATACGCAGTATTTT
cdr3_aa: CASRDSSTDTQYF
v_call: TRBV6-5
cdr3_length: 13
d_call: NA
j_call: TRBJ2-3
clone_size: NA

cdr3_nt: TGTGCCAGCAGCCCACGGGAGACGGCCTACAATGAGCAGTTCTTC
cdr3_aa: CASSPRETAYNEQFF
v_call: TRBV9
cdr3_length: 15
d_call: NA
j_call: TRBJ2-1
clone_size: NA

cdr3_nt: TGTGCCAGCAGCGTGTGGACCTCTAGCACAGATACGCAGTATTTT
cdr3_aa: CASSVWTSSTDTQYF
v_call: TRBV9
cdr3_length: 15
d_call: NA
j_call: TRBJ2-3
clone_size: NA

cdr3_nt: TGTGCCAGCAGCTTAGGGCCGTACACAGATACGCAGTATTTT
cdr3_aa: CASSLGPYTDTQYF
v_call: TRBV7-2
cdr3_length: 14
d_call: NA
j_call: TRBJ2-3
clone_size: NA

cdr3_nt: TGTGCCAGCAGCGGAGGGACGGCTGTGACGCAAGAGACCCAGTACTTC
cdr3_aa: CASSGGTAVTQETQYF
v_call: TRBV2
cdr3_length: 16
d_call: NA
j_call: TRBJ2-5
clone_size: NA

cdr3_nt: TGTGCCAGCAGTTGGTTGTCGGGACAGGGGGGTTCCGGGGAGCTGTTTTTT
cdr3_aa: CASSWLSGQGGSGELFF
v_call: TRBV7-8
cdr3_length: 17
d_call: TRBD1
j_call: TRBJ2-2
clone_size: NA

cdr3_nt: TGTGCCAGCAGGGCCGGGACTAGCGGGGGCTACGAGCAGTACTTC
cdr3_aa: CASRAGTSGGYEQYF
v_call: TRBV6-6
cdr3_length: 15
d_call: TRBD2
j_call: TRBJ2-7
clone_size: NA

cdr3_nt: TGTGCCAGCAGCGACCTGGGACTAGCGGGAGGGCCTCAGTTCTTC
cdr3_aa: CASSDLGLAGGPQFF
v_call: TRBV7-3
cdr3_length: 15
d_call: TRBD2
j_call: TRBJ2-1
clone_size: NA

cdr3_nt: TGTGCCAGCAGCTTAGGGCATACGGCCTACGAGCAGTACTTC
cdr3_aa: CASSLGHTAYEQYF
v_call: TRBV7-8
cdr3_length: 14
d_call: NA
j_call: TRBJ2-7
clone_size: NA

cdr3_nt: TGTGCCAGCGGGGACAGCTATGGCTACACCTTC
cdr3_aa: CASGDSYGYTF
v_call: TRBV19
cdr3_length: 11
d_call: TRBD1
j_call: TRBJ1-2
clone_size: NA

cdr3_nt: TGTGCCAGCGTCGCTTATCAGGGGATGAACACTGAAGCTTTCTTT
cdr3_aa: CASVAYQGMNTEAFF
v_call: TRBV7-2
cdr3_length: 15
d_call: NA
j_call: TRBJ1-1
clone_size: few

cdr3_nt: TGTGCCAGCAGTTTACGGCAGGGAAGCGTGAACACCGGGGAGCTGTTTTTT
cdr3_aa: CASSLRQGSVNTGELFF
v_call: TRBV28
cdr3_length: 17
d_call: NA
j_call: TRBJ2-2
clone_size: few

cdr3_nt: TGTGCCAGCAGCGACGGTCGGGGCCACTACAATGAGCAGTTCTTC
cdr3_aa: CASSDGRGHYNEQFF
v_call: TRBV7-9
cdr3_length: 15
d_call: NA
j_call: TRBJ2-1
clone_size: once

cdr3_nt: TGTGCCACCAGCAGAGATAATCCTCCGAGGGAGTTCTTC
cdr3_aa: CATSRDNPPREFF
v_call: TRBV15
cdr3_length: 13
d_call: NA
j_call: TRBJ2-1
clone_size: NA

cdr3_nt: TGTGCCAGCAGTGGTCGACTGATCACAGATACGCAGTATTTT
cdr3_aa: CASSGRLITDTQYF
v_call: TRBV6-1
cdr3_length: 14
d_call: NA
j_call: TRBJ2-3
clone_size: NA

cdr3_nt: TGTGCCATCAGCCCAGGGCCAGCGGGAGGAAACAATGAGCAGTTCTTC
cdr3_aa: CAISPGPAGGNNEQFF
v_call: TRBV10-3
cdr3_length: 16
d_call: TRBD2
j_call: TRBJ2-1
clone_size: NA